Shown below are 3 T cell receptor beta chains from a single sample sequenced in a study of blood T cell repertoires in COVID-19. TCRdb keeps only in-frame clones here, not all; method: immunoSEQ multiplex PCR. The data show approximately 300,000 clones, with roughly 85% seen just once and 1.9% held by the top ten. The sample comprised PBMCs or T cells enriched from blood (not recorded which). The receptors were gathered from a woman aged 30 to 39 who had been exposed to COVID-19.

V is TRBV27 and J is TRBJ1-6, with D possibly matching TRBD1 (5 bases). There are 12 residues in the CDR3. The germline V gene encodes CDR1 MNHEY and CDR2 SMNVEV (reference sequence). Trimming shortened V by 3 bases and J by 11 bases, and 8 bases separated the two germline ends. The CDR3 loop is CASSFPGTPLHF. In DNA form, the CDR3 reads TGTGCCAGCAGTTTCCCAGGGACACCCCTCCACTTT.

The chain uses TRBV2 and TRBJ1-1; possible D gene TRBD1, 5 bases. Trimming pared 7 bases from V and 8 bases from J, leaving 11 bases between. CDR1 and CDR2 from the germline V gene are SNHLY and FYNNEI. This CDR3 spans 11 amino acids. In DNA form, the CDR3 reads TGTGCCAGCAATGCACAGGAAGAAGCTTTCTTT. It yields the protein CASNAQEEAFF.

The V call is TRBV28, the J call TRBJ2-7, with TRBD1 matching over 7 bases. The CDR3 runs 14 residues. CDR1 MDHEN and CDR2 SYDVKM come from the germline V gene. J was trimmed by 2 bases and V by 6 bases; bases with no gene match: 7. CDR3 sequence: CASRTTGSAYEQYF. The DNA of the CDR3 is TGTGCCAGCAGGACGACAGGGTCCGCCTACGAGCAGTACTTC.